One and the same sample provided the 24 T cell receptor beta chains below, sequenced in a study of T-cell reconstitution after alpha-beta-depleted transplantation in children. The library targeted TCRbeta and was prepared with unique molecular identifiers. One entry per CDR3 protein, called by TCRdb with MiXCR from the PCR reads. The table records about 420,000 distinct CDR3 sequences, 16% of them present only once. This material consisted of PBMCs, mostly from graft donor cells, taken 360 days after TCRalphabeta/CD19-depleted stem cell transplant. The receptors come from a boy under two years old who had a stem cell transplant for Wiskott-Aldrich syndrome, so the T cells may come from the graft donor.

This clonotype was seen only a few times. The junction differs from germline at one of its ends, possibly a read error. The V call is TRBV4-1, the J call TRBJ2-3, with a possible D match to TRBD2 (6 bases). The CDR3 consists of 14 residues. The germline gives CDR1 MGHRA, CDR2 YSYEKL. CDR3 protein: CASSQGTSIDTQYF. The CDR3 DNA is TGCGCCAGCAGCCAAGGTACTAGCATAGATACGCAGTATTTT.

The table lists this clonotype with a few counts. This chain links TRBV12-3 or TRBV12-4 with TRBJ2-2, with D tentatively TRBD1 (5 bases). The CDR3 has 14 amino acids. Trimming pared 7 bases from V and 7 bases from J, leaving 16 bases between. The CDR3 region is CASNLGQGIGELFF. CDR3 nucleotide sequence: TGTGCCAGCAACCTGGGGCAGGGAATCGGGGAGCTGTTTTTT.

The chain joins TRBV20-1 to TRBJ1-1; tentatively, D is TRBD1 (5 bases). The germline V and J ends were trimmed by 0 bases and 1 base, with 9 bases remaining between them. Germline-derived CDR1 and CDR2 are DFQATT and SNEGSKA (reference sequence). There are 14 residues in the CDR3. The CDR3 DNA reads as TGCAGTGCTAGAGAAGGGACGGCGAACACTGAAGCTTTCTTT. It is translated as CSAREGTANTEAFF.

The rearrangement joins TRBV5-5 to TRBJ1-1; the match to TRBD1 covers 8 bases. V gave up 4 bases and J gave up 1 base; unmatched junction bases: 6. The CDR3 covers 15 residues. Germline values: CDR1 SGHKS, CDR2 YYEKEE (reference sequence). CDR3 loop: CASSHPGQGNTEAFF. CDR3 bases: TGTGCCAGCAGCCACCCCGGACAGGGGAACACTGAAGCTTTCTTT.

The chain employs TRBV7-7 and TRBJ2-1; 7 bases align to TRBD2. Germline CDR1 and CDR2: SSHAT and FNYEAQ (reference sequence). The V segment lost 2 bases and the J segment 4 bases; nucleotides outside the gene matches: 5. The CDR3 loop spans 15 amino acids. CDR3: CASSLLLAPYNEQFF. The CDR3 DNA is TGTGCCAGCAGCTTATTACTAGCGCCGTACAATGAGCAGTTCTTC. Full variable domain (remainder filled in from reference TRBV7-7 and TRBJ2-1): GAGVSQSPRYKVTKRGQDVTLRCDPISSHATLYWYQQALGQGPEFLTYFNYEAQPDKSGLPSDRFSAERPEGSISTLTIQRTEQRDSAMYRCASSLLLAPYNEQFFGPGTRLTVL.

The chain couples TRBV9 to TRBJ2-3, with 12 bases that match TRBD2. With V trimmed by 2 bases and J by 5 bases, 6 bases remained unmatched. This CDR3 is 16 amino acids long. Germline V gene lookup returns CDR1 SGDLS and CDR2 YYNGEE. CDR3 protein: CASSVTSGRTGDTQYF. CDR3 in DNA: TGTGCCAGCAGCGTGACTAGCGGGAGAACAGGAGATACGCAGTATTTT.

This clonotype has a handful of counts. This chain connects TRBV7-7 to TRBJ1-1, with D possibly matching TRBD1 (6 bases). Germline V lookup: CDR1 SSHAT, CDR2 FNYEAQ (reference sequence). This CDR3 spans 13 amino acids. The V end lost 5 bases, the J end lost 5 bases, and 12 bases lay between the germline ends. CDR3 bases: TGTGCCAGCAGCACCTCTCAGGGGACTGAAGCTTTCTTT. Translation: CASSTSQGTEAFF. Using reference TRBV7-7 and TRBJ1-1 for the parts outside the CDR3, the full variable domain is GAGVSQSPRYKVTKRGQDVTLRCDPISSHATLYWYQQALGQGPEFLTYFNYEAQPDKSGLPSDRFSAERPEGSISTLTIQRTEQRDSAMYRCASSTSQGTEAFFGQGTRLTVV.

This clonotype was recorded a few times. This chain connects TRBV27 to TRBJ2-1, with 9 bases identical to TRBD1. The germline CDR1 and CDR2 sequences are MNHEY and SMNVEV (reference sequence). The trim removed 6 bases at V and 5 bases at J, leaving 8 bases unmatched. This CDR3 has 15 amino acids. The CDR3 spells CASSRTGVVNNEQFF. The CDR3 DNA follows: TGTGCCAGCAGCAGGACAGGGGTTGTCAACAATGAGCAGTTCTTC.

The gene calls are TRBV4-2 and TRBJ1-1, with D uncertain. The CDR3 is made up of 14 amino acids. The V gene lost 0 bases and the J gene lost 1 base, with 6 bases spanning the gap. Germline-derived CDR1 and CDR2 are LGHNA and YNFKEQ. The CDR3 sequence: CASSQDTQNTEAFF. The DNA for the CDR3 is TGTGCCAGCAGCCAAGATACTCAGAACACTGAAGCTTTCTTT.

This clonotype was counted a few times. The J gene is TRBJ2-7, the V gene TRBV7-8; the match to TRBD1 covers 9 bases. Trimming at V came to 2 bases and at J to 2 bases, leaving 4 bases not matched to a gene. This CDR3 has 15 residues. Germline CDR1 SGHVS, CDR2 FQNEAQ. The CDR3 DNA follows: TGTGCCAGCAGCTTACTACAGGGGGCTCCCTACGAGCAGTACTTC. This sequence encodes CASSLLQGAPYEQYF.

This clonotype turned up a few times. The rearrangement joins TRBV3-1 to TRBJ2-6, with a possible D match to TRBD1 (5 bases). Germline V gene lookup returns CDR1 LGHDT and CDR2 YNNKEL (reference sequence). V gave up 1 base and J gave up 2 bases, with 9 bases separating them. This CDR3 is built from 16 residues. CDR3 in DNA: TGTGCCAGCAGCCAAGGATCAGGGCCTGGGGCCAACGTCCTGACTTTC. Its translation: CASSQGSGPGANVLTF. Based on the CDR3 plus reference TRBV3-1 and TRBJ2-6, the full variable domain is DTAVSQTPKYLVTQMGNDKSIKCEQNLGHDTMYWYKQDSKKFLKIMFSYNNKELIINETVPNRFSPKSPDKAHLNLHINSLELGDSAVYFCASSQGSGPGANVLTFGAGSRLTVL.

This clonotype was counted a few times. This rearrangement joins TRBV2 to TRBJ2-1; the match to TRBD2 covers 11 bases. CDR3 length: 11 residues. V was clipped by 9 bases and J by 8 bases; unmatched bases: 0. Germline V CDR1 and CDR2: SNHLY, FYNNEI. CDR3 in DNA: TGTGCCAGGACTAGCGGGGATGAGCAGTTCTTC. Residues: CARTSGDEQFF.

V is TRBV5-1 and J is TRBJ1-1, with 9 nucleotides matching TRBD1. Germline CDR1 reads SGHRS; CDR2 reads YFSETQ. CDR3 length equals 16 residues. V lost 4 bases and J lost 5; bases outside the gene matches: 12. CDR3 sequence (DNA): TGCGCCAGCAGCCCCTACTACAGGGGGCGATGGACTGAAGCTTTCTTT. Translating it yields CASSPYYRGRWTEAFF.

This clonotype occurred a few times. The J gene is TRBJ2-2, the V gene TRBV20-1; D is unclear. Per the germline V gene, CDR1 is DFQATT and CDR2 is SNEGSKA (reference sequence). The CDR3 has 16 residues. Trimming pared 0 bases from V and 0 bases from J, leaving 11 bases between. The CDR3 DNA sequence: TGCAGTGCTAGAGATCTTCGGCTAGCGAACACCGGGGAGCTGTTTTTT. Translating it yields CSARDLRLANTGELFF.

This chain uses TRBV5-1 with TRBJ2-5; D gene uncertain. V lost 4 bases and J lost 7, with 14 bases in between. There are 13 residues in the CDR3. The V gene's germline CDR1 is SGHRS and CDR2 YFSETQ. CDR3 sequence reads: CASSPDVPGTQYF. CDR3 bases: TGCGCCAGCAGCCCGGACGTTCCTGGGACCCAGTACTTC.

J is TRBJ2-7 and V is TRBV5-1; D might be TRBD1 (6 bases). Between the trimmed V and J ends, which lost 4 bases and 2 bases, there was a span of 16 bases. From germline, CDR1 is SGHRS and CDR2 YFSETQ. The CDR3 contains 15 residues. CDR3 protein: CASSIIGTPTYEQYF. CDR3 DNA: TGCGCCAGCAGCATTATCGGGACACCCACCTACGAGCAGTACTTC.

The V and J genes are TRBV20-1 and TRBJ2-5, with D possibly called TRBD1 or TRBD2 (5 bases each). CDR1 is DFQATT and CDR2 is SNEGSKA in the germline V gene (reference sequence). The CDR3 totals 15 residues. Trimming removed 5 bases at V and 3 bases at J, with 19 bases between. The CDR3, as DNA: TGCAGTGCTGGCCCCCGGTGGGGGACCAAAGAGACCCAGTACTTC. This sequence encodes CSAGPRWGTKETQYF.

Here the CDR3 reads CASSQGNRDRAVDTQYF. DNA of the CDR3: TGCGCCAGCAGCCAAGGGAACCGGGACAGGGCAGTAGATACGCAGTATTTT. The chain links TRBV4-1 to TRBJ2-3; the match to TRBD1 covers 9 bases. From germline, CDR1 is MGHRA and CDR2 YSYEKL. V dropped 1 base and J dropped 5; count of bases not matched to a gene: 10. This CDR3 is built from 17 residues.

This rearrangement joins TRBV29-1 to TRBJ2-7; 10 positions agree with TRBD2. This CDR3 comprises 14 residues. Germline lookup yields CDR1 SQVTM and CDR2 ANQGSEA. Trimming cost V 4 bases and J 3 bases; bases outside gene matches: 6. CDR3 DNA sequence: TGCAGCGTTGTGAAGAGCGGGAGGGACTACGAGCAGTACTTC. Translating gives CSVVKSGRDYEQYF.

CDR3 nucleotide sequence: TGTGCCTGGAGTGTAGGGGCCCTAGCGGGAGGGGGGAATGAGCAGTTCTTC. This translates into CAWSVGALAGGGNEQFF. V and J are TRBV30 and TRBJ2-1; 12 nucleotides line up with TRBD2. Germline V gene sequence: CDR1 GTSNPN, CDR2 SVGIG (reference sequence). This CDR3 has 17 residues. Losses at the gene ends were 0 bases for V and 7 bases for J; bases not matched to a gene: 10.

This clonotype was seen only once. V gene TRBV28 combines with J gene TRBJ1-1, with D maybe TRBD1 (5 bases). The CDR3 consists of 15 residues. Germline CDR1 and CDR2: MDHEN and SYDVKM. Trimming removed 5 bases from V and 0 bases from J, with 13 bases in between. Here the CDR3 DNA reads TGTGCCAGCAGTGTGACCGGGACGTTGAACACTGAAGCTTTCTTT. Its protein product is CASSVTGTLNTEAFF.

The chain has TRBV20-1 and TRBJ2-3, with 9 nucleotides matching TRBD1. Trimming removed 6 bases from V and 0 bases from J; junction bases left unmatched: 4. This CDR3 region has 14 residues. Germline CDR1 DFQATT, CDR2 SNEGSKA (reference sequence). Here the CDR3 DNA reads TGCAGTGCGGTGACAGGGGGGAGCACAGATACGCAGTATTTT. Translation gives CSAVTGGSTDTQYF.

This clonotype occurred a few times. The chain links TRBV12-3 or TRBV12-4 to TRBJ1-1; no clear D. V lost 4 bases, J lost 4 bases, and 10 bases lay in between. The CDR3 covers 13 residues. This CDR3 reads CASSSKGSTEAFF. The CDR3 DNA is TGTGCCAGCAGTTCTAAAGGGAGCACTGAAGCTTTCTTT.

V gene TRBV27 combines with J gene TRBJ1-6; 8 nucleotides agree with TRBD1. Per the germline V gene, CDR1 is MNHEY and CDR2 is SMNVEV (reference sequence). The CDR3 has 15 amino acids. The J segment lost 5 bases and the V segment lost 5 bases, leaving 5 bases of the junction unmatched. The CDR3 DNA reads TGTGCCAGCAGTACCCTGGACAGGGATAATTCACCCCTCCACTTT. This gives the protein CASSTLDRDNSPLHF.